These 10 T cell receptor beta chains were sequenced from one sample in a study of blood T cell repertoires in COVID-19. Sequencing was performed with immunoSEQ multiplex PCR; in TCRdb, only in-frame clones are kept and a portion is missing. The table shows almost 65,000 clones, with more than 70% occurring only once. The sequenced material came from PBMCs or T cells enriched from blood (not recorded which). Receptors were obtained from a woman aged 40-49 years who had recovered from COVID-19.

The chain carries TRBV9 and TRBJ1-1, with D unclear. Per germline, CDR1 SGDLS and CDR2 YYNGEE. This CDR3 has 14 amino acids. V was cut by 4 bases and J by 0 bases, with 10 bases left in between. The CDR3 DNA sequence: TGTGCCAGCAGCACAGCCACAGTGAACACTGAAGCTTTCTTT. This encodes CASSTATVNTEAFF.

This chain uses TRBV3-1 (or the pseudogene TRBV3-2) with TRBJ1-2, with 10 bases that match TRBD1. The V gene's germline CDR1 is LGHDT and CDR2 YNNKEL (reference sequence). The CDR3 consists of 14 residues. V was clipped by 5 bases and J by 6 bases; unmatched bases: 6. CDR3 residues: CASSGRTGGDGYTF. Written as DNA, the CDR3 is TGTGCCAGCAGCGGAAGGACAGGGGGAGATGGCTACACCTTC.

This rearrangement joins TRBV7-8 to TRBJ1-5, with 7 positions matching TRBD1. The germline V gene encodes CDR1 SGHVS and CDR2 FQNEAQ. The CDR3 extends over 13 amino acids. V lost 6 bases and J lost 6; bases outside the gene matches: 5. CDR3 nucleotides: TGTGCCAGCAGTCGACAGGGTCGTCAGCCCCAGCATTTT. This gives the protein CASSRQGRQPQHF.

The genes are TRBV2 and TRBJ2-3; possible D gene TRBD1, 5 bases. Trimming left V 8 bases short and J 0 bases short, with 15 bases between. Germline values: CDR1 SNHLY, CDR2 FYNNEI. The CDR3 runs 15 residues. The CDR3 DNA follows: TGTGCCAGCGGGGCAGGGTCCTCGAGCACAGATACGCAGTATTTT. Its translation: CASGAGSSSTDTQYF.

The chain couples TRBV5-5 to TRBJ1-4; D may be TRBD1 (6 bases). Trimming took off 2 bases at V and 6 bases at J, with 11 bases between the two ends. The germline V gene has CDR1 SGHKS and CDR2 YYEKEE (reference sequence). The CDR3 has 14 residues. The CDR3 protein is CASSFGQGYEKLFF. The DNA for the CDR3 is TGTGCCAGCAGCTTTGGGCAGGGGTATGAAAAACTGTTTTTT.

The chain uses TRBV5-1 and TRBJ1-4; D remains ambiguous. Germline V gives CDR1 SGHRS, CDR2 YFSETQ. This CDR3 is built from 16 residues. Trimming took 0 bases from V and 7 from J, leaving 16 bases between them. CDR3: CASSLGGGAVGEKLFF. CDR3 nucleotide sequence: TGCGCCAGCAGCTTGGGGGGAGGAGCGGTTGGTGAAAAACTGTTTTTT. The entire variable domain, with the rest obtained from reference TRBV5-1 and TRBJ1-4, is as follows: KAGVTQTPRYLIKTRGQQVTLSCSPISGHRSVSWYQQTPGQGLQFLFEYFSETQRNKGNFPGRFSGRQFSNSRSEMNVSTLELGDSALYLCASSLGGGAVGEKLFFGSGTQLSVL.

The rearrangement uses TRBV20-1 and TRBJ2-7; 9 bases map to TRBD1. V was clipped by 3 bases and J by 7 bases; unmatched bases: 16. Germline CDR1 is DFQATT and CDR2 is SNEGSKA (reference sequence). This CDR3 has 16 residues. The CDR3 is CSASRTGTGPSGEQYF. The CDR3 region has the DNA TGCAGTGCTAGTAGAACCGGGACAGGGCCCTCGGGGGAGCAGTACTTC.

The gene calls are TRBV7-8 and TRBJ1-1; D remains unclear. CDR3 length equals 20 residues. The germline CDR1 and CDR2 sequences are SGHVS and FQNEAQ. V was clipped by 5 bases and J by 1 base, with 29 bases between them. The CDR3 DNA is TGTGCCAGCAGCCTCCGCCGGGATCCGAATACCAGAAGCTGGAACACTGAAGCTTTCTTT. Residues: CASSLRRDPNTRSWNTEAFF.

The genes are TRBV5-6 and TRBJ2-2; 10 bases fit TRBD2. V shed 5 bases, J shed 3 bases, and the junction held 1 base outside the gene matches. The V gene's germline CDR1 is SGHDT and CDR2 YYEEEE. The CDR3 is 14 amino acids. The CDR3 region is CASRAGGDTGELFF. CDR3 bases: TGTGCCAGCAGAGCGGGGGGGGACACCGGGGAGCTGTTTTTT.

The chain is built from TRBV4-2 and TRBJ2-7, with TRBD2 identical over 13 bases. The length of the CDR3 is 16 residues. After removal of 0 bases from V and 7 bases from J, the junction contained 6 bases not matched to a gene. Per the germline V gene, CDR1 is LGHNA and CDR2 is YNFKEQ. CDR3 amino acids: CASSQDTSGGAGEQYF. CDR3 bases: TGTGCCAGCAGCCAAGATACTAGCGGGGGGGCGGGTGAGCAGTACTTC.